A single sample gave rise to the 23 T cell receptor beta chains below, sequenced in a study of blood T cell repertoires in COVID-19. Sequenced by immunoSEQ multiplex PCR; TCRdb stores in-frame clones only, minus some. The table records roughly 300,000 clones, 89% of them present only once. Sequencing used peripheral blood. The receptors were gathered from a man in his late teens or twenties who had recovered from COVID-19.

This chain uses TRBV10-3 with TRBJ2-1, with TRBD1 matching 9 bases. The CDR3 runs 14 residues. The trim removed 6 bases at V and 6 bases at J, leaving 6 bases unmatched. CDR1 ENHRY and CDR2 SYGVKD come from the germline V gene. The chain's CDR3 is CAISGDRAGNEQFF. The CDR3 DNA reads TGTGCCATCAGCGGGGACAGGGCGGGCAATGAGCAGTTCTTC.

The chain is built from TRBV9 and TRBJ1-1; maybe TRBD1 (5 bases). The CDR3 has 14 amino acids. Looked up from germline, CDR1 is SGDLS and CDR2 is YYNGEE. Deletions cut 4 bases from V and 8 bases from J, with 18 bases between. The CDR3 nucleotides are TGTGCCAGCAGCCCGGCGTCTCAGAAGGGGGAAGCTTTCTTT. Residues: CASSPASQKGEAFF.

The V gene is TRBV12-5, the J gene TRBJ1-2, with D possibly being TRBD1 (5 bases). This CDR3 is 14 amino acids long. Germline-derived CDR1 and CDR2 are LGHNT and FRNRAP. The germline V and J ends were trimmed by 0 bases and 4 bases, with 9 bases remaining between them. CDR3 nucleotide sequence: TGTGCTAGTGGTTTGGTACCCGACAGCTATGGCTACACCTTC. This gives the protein CASGLVPDSYGYTF.

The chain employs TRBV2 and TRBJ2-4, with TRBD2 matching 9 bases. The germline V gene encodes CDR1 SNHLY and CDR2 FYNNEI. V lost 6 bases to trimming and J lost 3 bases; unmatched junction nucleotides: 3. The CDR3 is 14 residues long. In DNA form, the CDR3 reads TGTGCCAGCAGCCCTAGCGGGATCAAAAACATTCAGTACTTC. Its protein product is CASSPSGIKNIQYF.

CDR3 amino acids: CASSHGRYTEAFF. In nucleotides, the CDR3 is TGTGCCAGCAGCCATGGCCGTTACACTGAAGCTTTCTTT. This sequence joins TRBV3-1 (or the pseudogene TRBV3-2) and TRBJ1-1, with D unclear. Germline CDR1 reads LGHDT; CDR2 reads YNNKEL (reference sequence). Trimming stripped 3 bases from V and 3 bases from J, with 8 bases between. The CDR3 covers 13 residues.

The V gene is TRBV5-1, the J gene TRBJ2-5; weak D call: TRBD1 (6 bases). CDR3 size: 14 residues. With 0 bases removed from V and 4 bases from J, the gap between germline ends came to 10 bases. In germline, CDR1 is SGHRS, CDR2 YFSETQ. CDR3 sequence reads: CASSLDLQGETQYF. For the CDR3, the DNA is TGCGCCAGCAGCTTGGATCTACAGGGAGAGACCCAGTACTTC.

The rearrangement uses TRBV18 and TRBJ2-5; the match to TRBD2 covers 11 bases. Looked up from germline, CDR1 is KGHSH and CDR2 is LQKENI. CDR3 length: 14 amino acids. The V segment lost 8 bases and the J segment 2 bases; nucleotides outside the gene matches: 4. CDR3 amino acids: CASRRTSGQETQYF. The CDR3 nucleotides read TGTGCCAGCCGACGGACTAGCGGGCAAGAGACCCAGTACTTC.

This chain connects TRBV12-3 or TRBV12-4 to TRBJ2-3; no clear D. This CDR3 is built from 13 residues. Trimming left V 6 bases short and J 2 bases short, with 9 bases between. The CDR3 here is CASSFTDTDTQYF. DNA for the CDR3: TGTGCCAGCAGCTTTACAGACACAGATACGCAGTATTTT.

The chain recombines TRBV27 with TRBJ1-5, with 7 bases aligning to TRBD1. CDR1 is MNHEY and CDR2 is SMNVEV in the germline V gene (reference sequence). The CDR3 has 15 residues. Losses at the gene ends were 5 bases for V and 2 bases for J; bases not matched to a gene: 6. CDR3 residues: CASSPQGVRNQPQHF. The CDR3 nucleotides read TGTGCCAGCAGTCCCCAGGGGGTCCGCAATCAGCCCCAGCATTTT.

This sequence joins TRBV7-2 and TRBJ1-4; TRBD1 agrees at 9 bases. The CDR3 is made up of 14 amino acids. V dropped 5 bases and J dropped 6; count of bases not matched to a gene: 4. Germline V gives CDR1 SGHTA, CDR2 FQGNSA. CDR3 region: CASSLDRGDEKLFF. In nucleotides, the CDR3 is TGTGCCAGCAGCCTAGACAGGGGGGATGAAAAACTGTTTTTT.

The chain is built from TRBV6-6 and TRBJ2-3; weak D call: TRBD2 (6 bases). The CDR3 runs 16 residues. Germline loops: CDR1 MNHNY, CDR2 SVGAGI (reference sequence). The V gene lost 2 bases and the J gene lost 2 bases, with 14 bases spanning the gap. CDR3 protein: CASSYRGTPYTDTQYF. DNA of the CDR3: TGTGCCAGCAGTTACCGGGGGACTCCATACACAGATACGCAGTATTTT.

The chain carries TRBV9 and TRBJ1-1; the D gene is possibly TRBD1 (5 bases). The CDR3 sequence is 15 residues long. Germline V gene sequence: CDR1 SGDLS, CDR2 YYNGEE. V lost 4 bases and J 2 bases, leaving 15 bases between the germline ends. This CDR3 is CASSRTSDRNTEAFF. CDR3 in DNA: TGTGCCAGCAGCCGAACCTCCGACAGAAACACTGAAGCTTTCTTT.

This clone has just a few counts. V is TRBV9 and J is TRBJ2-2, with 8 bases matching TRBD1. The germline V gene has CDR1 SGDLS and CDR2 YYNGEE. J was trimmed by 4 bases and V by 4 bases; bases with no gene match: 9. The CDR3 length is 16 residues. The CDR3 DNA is TGTGCCAGCAGCCCACGCCAGGGGGCAAGCACCGGGGAGCTGTTTTTT. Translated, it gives CASSPRQGASTGELFF.

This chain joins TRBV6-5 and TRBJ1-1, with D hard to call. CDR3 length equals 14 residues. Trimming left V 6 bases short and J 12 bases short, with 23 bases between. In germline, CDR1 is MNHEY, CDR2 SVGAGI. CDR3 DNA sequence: TGTGCCAGCAGCGAGAAACCGAGGGAATTTAAAACTTTCTTT. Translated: CASSEKPREFKTFF.

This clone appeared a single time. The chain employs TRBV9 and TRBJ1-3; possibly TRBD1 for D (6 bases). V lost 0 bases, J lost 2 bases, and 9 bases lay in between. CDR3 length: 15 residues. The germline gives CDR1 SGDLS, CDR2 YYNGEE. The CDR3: CASSVDRAAGNTIYF. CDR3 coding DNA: TGTGCCAGCAGCGTAGACAGGGCCGCTGGAAACACCATATATTTT. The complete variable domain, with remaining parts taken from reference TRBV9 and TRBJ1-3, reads DSGVTQTPKHLITATGQRVTLRCSPRSGDLSVYWYQQSLDQGLQFLIQYYNGEERAKGNILERFSAQQFPDLHSELNLSSLELGDSALYFCASSVDRAAGNTIYFGEGSWLTVV.

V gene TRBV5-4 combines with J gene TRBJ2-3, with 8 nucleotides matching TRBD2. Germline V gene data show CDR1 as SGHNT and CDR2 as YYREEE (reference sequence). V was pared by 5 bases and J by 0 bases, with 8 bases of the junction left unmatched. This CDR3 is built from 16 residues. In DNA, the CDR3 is TGTGCCAGCAGTTTTCAGGCGGGGGGCAGCACAGATACGCAGTATTTT. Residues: CASSFQAGGSTDTQYF.

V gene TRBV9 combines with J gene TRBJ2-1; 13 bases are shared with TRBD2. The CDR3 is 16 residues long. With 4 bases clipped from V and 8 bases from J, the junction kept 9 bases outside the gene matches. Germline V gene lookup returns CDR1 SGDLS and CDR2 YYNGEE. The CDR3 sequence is CASSPWTSGRGDEQFF. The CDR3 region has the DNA TGTGCCAGCAGCCCCTGGACTAGCGGGAGAGGAGATGAGCAGTTCTTC.

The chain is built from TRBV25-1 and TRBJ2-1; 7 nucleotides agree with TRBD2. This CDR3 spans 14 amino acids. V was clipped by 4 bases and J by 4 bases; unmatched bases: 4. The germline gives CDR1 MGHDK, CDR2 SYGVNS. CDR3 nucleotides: TGTGCCAGCAGTGTGGCTAGCGGTTACAATGAGCAGTTCTTC. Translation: CASSVASGYNEQFF.

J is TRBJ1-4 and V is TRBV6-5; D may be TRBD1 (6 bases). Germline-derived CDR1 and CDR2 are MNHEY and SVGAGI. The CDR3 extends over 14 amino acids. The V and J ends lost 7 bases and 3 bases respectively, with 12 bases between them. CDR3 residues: CASNGGGANEKLFF. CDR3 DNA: TGTGCCAGCAACGGAGGGGGGGCTAATGAAAAACTGTTTTTT.

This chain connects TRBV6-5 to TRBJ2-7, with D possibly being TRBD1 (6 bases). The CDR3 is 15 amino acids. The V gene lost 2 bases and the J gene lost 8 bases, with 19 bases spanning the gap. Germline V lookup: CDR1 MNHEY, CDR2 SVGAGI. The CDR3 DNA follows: TGTGCCAGCAGTTACCAAGGACAGCGGCAACCAAAGCAGTACTTC. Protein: CASSYQGQRQPKQYF.

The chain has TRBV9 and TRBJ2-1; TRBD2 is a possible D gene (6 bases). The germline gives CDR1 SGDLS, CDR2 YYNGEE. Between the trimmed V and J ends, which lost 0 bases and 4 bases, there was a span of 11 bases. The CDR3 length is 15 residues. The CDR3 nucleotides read TGTGCCAGCAGCGTAGAGGGCGGGGTATACAATGAGCAGTTCTTC. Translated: CASSVEGGVYNEQFF.

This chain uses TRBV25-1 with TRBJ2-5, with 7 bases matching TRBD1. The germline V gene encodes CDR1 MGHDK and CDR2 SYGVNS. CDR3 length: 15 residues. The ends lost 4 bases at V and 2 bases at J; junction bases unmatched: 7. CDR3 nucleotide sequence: TGTGCCAGCAGTGCAACAGGGGTCCGGCAAGAGACCCAGTACTTC. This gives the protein CASSATGVRQETQYF. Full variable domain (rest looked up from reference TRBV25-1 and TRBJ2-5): EADIYQTPRYLVIGTGKKITLECSQTMGHDKMYWYQQDPGMELHLIHYSYGVNSTEKGDLSSESTVSRIRTEHFPLTLESARPSHTSQYLCASSATGVRQETQYFGPGTRLLVL.

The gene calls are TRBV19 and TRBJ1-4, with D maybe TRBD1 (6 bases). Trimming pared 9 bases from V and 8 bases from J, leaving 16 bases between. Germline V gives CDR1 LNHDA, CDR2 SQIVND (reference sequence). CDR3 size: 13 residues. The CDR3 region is CASREAGVEKLFF. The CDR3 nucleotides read TGTGCCAGCCGAGAGGCAGGGGTCGAAAAACTGTTTTTT.